This T cell receptor (beta chain) was captured by sequencing in a study of cytomegalovirus exposure and HLA in healthy donors. CDR3 length: 16 amino acids. Unmatched junction bases numbered 11, after V lost 3 bases and J lost 6 bases. Germline-derived CDR1 and CDR2 are MDHEN and SYDVKM. This PCR relied on a set of 60 Vbeta primers and 13 Jbeta primers. This table comes from immunoSEQ multiplex PCR, and its TCRdb copy is limited to in-frame clones, with some not included. The sample carries about 98,000 clones, about 70% recorded once. The receptor comes from a female donor in good health and CMV-seronegative. Material: PBMCs. The chain recombines TRBV28 with TRBJ2-1; 7 bases are a match to TRBD2. Written as DNA, the CDR3 is TGTGCCAGCAGTTTGGGGGACTACCGACGGGGCAATGAGCAGTTCTTC. It specifies CASSLGDYRRGNEQFF.